Sequencing of this T cell receptor (beta chain) was carried out in a study of blood T cell repertoires in COVID-19 (dated by TCRdb to about 2020). For the wider study: Samples covering the acute and convalescent phases of COVID-19 were provided by collaborators in the United States, Italy and Spain. The dataset comprised deeply sampled blood TCRbeta repertoires from subjects exposed to, actively infected with, or recovered from COVID-19. The repertoires were released in a freely available public database meant as a resource for research on the immune response to SARS-CoV-2. Sample metadata almost always included a de-identified subject ID, COVID-19 status, age in years and sex. Where available, HLA class I and class II types were obtained from metadata supplied by the sample provider rather than from assay-based typing. The material from the prospective study consisted of cDNA or gDNA derived from T cells, B-cell-depleted T cells, or PBMCs. The samples were drawn from two sources: the first 160 participants of the ongoing ImmuneRACE study, and 1,000 to 1,500 subjects contributed by 6 global collaborators. Points the paper makes about the study in general: The quantity of clinical and demographic metadata differed by source and by participant and was supplied without curation.

TCRbeta CDR3 regions were amplified from genomic DNA by means of the immunoSEQ Assay, a bias-controlled multiplex PCR. The study's own analysis went as follows. Nucleated cell counts per sample were estimated from amplification of reference gene primers within the assay. To quantify the absolute abundance of each unique TCRbeta CDR3 rearrangement, sequence reads were collapsed and filtered. Productive Simpson clonality was computed per sample as the square root of Simpson's diversity index over productive rearrangements. This is the immuneACCESS table as TCRdb keeps it, with only in-frame sequences that have V and J called. A part of the clones is gone; compared with another copy, unresolved V genes explain less than half, and the rest is unexplained. D and trimming were read from the DNA, whereas the V and J calls and clone size are those reported in that table. For this sample there are 50,000 to 55,000 clones; 86% appear just once. Of the sample, about 2.7% falls within the top ten clones.

Counted from cysteine to phenylalanine, this CDR3 has 14 amino acids. Here the CDR3 DNA is all that survives: 42 bases in frame from base 1. The junction shows trimming of 1 base on V and 1 base on J, plus 8 bases between the germline ends. The germline V gene yields SGHRS for CDR1 and YFSETQ for CDR2. Each collaborating institution followed its own protocols to collect whole blood in K2EDTA tubes. For TCRbeta analysis, collaborators shipped samples as frozen whole blood, isolated PBMCs, or DNA extracted from either of those sample types. A remark on this clone: This receptor's antigen is unknown. Base qualities are not recorded, but no much larger clone differs from it by a single base.

The specimen was peripheral blood. The V and J segments used are TRBV5-1 and TRBJ2-5; a tentative D match to TRBD1 spans 6 bases. This TCR was sampled from a man at least 80 years old with acute or convalescent COVID-19. The CDR3 region: CASSLTGFQETQYF. The DNA reads TGCGCCAGCAGCTTGACAGGGTTCCAAGAGACCCAGTACTTC.